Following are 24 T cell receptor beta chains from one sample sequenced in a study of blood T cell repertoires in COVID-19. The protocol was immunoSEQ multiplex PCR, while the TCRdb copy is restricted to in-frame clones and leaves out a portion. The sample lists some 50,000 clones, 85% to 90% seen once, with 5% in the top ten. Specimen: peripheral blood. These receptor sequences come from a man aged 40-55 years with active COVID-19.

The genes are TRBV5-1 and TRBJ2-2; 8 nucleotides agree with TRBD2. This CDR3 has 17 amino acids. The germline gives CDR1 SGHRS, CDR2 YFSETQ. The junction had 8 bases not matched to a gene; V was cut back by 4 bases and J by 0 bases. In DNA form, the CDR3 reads TGCGCCAGCAGCCCCCCGGGACTAGGAGCGAACACCGGGGAGCTGTTTTTT. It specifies CASSPPGLGANTGELFF. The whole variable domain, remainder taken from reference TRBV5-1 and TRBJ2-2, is KAGVTQTPRYLIKTRGQQVTLSCSPISGHRSVSWYQQTPGQGLQFLFEYFSETQRNKGNFPGRFSGRQFSNSRSEMNVSTLELGDSALYLCASSPPGLGANTGELFFGEGSRLTVL.

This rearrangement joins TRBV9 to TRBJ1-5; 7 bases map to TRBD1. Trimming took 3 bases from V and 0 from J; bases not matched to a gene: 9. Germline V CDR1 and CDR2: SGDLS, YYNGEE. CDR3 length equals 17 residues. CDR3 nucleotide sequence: TGTGCCAGCAGCGCGAGGACAGGTCGTTATAGCAATCAGCCCCAGCATTTT. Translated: CASSARTGRYSNQPQHF.

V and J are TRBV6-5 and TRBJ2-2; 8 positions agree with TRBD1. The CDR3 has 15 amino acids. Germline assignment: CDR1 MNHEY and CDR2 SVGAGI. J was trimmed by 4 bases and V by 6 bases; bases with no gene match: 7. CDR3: CASRITGGGTGELFF. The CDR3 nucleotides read TGTGCCAGCAGAATTACAGGGGGAGGCACCGGGGAGCTGTTTTTT.

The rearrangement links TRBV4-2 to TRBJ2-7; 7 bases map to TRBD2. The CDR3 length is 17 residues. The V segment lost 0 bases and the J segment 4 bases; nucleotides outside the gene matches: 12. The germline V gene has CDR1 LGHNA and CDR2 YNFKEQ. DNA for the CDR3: TGTGCCAGCAGCCAAGATCCGAGAGGGAGGGCGGGGTACGAGCAGTACTTC. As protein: CASSQDPRGRAGYEQYF.

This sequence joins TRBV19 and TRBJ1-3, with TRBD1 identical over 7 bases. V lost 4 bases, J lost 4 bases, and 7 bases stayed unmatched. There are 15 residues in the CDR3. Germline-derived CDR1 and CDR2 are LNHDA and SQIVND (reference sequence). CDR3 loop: CASSTRTGSGNTIYF. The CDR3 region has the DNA TGTGCCAGTAGTACGAGGACAGGTTCGGGAAACACCATATATTTT.

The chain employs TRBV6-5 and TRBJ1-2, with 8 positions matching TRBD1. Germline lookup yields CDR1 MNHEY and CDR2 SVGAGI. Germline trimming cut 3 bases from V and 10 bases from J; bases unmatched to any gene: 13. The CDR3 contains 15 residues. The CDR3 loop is CASSYTPGQVFDYTF. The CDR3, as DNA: TGTGCCAGCAGTTATACGCCGGGACAGGTGTTTGACTACACCTTC.

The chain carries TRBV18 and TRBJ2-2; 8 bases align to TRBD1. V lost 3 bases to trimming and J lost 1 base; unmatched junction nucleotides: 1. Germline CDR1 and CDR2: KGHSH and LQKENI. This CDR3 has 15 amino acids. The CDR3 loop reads CASSPGTGNTGELFF. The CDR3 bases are TGTGCCAGCTCACCGGGGACAGGGAACACCGGGGAGCTGTTTTTT.

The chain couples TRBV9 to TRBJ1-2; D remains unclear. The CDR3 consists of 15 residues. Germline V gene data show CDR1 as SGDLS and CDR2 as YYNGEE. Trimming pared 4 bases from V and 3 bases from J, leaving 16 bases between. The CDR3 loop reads CASSLNLVQHYGYTF. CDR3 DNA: TGTGCCAGCAGCCTTAACCTCGTACAGCACTATGGCTACACCTTC.

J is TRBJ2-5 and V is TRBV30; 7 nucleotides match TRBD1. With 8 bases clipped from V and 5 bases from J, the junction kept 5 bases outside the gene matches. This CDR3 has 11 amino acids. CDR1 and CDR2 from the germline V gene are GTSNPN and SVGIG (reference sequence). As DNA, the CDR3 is TGTGCCGGGAACAGGGGCGAGACCCAGTACTTC. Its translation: CAGNRGETQYF.

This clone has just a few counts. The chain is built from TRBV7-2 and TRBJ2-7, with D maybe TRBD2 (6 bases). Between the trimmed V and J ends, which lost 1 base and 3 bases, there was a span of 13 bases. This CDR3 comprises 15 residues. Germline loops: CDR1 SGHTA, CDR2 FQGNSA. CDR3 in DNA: TGTGCCAGCAGCTTAGAGTCTAGCGCTAACTACGAGCAGTACTTC. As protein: CASSLESSANYEQYF.

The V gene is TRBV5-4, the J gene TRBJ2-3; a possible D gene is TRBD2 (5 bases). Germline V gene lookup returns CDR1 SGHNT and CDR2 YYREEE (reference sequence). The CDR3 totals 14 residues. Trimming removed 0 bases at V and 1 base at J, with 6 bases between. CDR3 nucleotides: TGTGCCAGCAGCTTGGGACTACGCACAGATACGCAGTATTTT. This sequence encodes CASSLGLRTDTQYF.

The CDR3: CASSFNGQGDGYTF. The CDR3 DNA reads TGCGCCAGCAGCTTTAACGGACAGGGTGATGGCTACACCTTC. V usage is TRBV5-1 and J usage is TRBJ1-2; 8 nucleotides align to TRBD1. J was trimmed by 6 bases and V by 2 bases; bases with no gene match: 6. The CDR3 runs 14 residues. The germline V gene has CDR1 SGHRS and CDR2 YFSETQ. Full variable domain (rest looked up from reference TRBV5-1 and TRBJ1-2): KAGVTQTPRYLIKTRGQQVTLSCSPISGHRSVSWYQQTPGQGLQFLFEYFSETQRNKGNFPGRFSGRQFSNSRSEMNVSTLELGDSALYLCASSFNGQGDGYTFGSGTRLTVV.

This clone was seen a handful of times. The CDR3 DNA reads as TGTGCCAGCAGTGAATATGGACAGGGCCGGGACGAGCAGTACTTC. This sequence encodes CASSEYGQGRDEQYF. The chain uses TRBV25-1 and TRBJ2-7; 8 bases are a match to TRBD1. Germline V lookup: CDR1 MGHDK, CDR2 SYGVNS. Losses at the gene ends were 0 bases for V and 5 bases for J; bases not matched to a gene: 6. The CDR3 has 15 residues.

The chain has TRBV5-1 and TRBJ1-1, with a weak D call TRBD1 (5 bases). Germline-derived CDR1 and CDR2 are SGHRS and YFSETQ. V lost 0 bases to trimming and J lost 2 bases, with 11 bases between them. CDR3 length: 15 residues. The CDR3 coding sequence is TGCGCCAGCAGCTTGGTGGGGGGTAGAAACACTGAAGCTTTCTTT. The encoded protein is CASSLVGGRNTEAFF.

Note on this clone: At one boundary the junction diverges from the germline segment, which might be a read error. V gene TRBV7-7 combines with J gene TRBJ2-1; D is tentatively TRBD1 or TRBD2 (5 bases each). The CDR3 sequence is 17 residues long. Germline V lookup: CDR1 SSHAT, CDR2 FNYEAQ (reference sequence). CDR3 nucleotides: TGTGCTAGCAGCCTAGGGGCGAGGGAAAGCTCCTACAATGAGCAGTTCTTC. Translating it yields CASSLGARESSYNEQFF.

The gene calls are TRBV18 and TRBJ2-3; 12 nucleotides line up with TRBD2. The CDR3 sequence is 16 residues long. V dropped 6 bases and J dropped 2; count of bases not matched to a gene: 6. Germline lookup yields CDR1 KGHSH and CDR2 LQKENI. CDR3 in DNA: TGTGCCAGCTCCACCGGACTAGCGGGGAACACAGATACGCAGTATTTT. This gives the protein CASSTGLAGNTDTQYF.

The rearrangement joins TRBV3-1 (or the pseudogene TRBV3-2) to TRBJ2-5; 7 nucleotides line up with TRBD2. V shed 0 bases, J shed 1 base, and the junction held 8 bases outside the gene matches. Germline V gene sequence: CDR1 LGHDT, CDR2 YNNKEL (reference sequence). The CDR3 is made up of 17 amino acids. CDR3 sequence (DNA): TGTGCCAGCAGCCAAGAGGCGGCGGGGGAAGGCCAAGAGACCCAGTACTTC. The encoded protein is CASSQEAAGEGQETQYF.

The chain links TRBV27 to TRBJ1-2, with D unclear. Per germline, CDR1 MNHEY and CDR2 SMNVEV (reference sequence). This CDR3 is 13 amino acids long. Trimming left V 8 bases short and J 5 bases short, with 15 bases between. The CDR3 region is CASAPGRVYGYTF. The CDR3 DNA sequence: TGTGCCAGCGCCCCCGGGAGGGTTTATGGCTACACCTTC.

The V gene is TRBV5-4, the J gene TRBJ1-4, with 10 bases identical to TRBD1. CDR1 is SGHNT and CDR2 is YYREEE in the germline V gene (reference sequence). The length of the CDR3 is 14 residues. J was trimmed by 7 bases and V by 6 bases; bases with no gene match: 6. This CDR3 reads CASKRQGAGEKLFF. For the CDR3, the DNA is TGTGCCAGCAAACGACAGGGGGCGGGTGAAAAACTGTTTTTT.

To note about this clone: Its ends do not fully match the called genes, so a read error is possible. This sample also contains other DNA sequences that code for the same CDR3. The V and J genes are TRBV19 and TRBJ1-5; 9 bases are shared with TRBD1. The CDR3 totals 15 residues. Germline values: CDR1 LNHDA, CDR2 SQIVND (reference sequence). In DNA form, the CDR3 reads TGCGCCAGTAGTAGGCGGGACAGGGAGGAACAGCCCCAGCATTTT. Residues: CASSRRDREEQPQHF. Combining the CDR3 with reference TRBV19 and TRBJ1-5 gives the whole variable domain DGGITQSPKYLFRKEGQNVTLSCEQNLNHDAMYWYRQDPGQGLRLIYYSQIVNDFQKGDIAEGYSVSREKKESFPLTVTSAQKNPTAFYLCASSRRDREEQPQHFGDGTRLSIL.

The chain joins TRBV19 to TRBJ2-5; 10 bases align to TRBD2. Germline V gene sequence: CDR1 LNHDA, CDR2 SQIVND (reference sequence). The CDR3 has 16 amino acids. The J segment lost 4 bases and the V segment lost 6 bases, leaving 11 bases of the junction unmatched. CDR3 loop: CASRGLASGSSETQYF. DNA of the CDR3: TGTGCCAGTAGGGGACTCGCTAGCGGGAGTTCAGAGACCCAGTACTTC.

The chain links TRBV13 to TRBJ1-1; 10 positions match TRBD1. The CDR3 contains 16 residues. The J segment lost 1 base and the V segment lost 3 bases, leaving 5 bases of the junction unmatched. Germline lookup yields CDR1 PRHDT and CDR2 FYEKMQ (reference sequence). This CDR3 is CASSLGQGLWNTEAFF. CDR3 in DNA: TGTGCCAGCAGCTTGGGACAGGGGTTATGGAACACTGAAGCTTTCTTT.

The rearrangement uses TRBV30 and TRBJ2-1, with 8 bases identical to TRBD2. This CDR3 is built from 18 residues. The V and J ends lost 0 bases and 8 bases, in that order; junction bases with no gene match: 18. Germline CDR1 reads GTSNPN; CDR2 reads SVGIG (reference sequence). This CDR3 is CAWSVPGGPRFPDDEQFF. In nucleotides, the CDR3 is TGTGCCTGGAGTGTCCCGGGAGGGCCGCGGTTCCCGGACGATGAGCAGTTCTTC.

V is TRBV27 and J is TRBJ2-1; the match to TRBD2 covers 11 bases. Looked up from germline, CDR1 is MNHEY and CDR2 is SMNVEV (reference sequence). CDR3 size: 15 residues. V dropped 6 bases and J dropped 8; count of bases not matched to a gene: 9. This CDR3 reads CASRTTSGSRDEQFF. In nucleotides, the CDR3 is TGTGCCAGCAGAACAACTAGCGGGAGTCGGGATGAGCAGTTCTTC.